This T cell receptor (beta chain) was captured in a study of blood T cell repertoires in COVID-19. Trimming at V came to 0 bases and at J to 5 bases, leaving 0 bases not matched to a gene. The germline V gene has CDR1 SGHRS and CDR2 YFSETQ. CDR3 length: 15 residues. Assay: immunoSEQ multiplex PCR; the TCRdb copy retains only in-frame clones and omits some. The sample has 220,000 or so clones, 70% to 90% seen once; the top ten hold over 2.5%. Source material: peripheral blood. V and J are TRBV5-1 and TRBJ1-6; 9 bases agree with TRBD1. This TCR derives from a man aged 50 to 60 who had recovered from COVID-19. The CDR3 DNA sequence: TGCGCCAGCAGCTTGGGGACAGGGGATAATTCACCCCTCCACTTT. Translating it yields CASSLGTGDNSPLHF.